These T cell receptor beta chains were read from a single sample in a study of OX40 agonist ivuxolimab in advanced cancers. Profiled with immunoSEQ multiplex PCR; TCRdb holds only in-frame clones, not every one. The table records 35,000 to 50,000 clones, about 90% of them present only once. Sequencing used CD4+ or CD8+ T cells sorted from blood, obtained in a trial of the OX40 agonist ivuxolimab. The receptor source for this set is an adult with an advanced solid tumor such as melanoma, head and neck, liver or kidney cancer. CDR3s include the opening cysteine and the closing phenylalanine or tryptophan. The D gene is left open where the match is weak. Clone size appears in some rows only: once, few, many, or a class for an expanded clone.

J,size,D,V,DNA,CDR3
TRBJ2-3,.,TRBD1,TRBV7-2,TGTGCCAGCAGCTTAGGGCAGGGGGCAGTGGCAGATACGCAGTATTTT,CASSLGQGAVADTQYF
TRBJ1-4,.,.,TRBV12-5,TGTGCTAGTGGTTTGGCCCGGGAGGAAAAACTGTTTTTT,CASGLAREEKLFF
TRBJ1-6,.,.,TRBV7-9,TGTGCCGGACAAACACGGGCCTCCTATAATTCACCCCTCCACTTT,CAGQTRASYNSPLHF
TRBJ2-4,.,.,TRBV2,TGTGCCAGCAGTCGGGACGAAGCCAAAAACATTCAGTACTTC,CASSRDEAKNIQYF
TRBJ1-5,.,.,TRBV14,TGTGCCAGCAGCCCCCTGAGCCAGGCAGGTCAGCCCCAGCATTTT,CASSPLSQAGQPQHF
TRBJ1-4,.,.,TRBV5-5,TGTGCCAGCAGCACACCGAGTGGGGGGACGGGGGCTAATGAAAAACTGTTTTTT,CASSTPSGGTGANEKLFF
TRBJ2-7,few,.,TRBV5-1,TGCGCCAGCAGCTCTACTAAAGTCTCCTACGAGCAGTACTTC,CASSSTKVSYEQYF
TRBJ2-1,once,TRBD2,TRBV30,TGTGCCTGGAAGTCTACGGGAGGAGGGGACTACAATGAGCAGTTCTTC,CAWKSTGGGDYNEQFF
TRBJ1-3,.,.,TRBV7-9,TGTGCCAGCAGCTTATTTCCAGGGTGGATTTTCTCTGGAAACACCATATATTTT,CASSLFPGWIFSGNTIYF
TRBJ2-6,.,.,TRBV5-4,TGTGCCAGCAGCGCAATACCGGGACGGATCAACTCTGGGGCCAACGTCCTGACTTTC,CASSAIPGRINSGANVLTF
TRBJ2-5,.,.,TRBV7-8,TGTGCCAGCAGCTTCCGGGGAGTCCAAGAGACCCAGTACTTC,CASSFRGVQETQYF
TRBJ2-5,.,.,TRBV14,TGTGCCAGCAGCCAATCCTGGGGAAGGACCCAGTACTTC,CASSQSWGRTQYF
TRBJ1-6,.,.,TRBV7-8,TGTGCCAGCAGCTTAGGTTTTGGGAAGAAAAGCTCACCCCTCCACTTT,CASSLGFGKKSSPLHF
TRBJ1-3,.,.,TRBV7-9,TGTGCCAGCAGCTTAGGAGGAGGCGACTCTGGAAACACCATATATTTT,CASSLGGGDSGNTIYF
TRBJ1-5,few,.,TRBV15,TGTGCCACCAGCAGTGTTGTTCAGAGGGCCCAGCATTTT,CATSSVVQRAQHF
TRBJ2-7,.,.,TRBV11-2,TGTGCCAGCAGCGATTTCTCAGGGAGTTCCTACGAGCAGTACTTC,CASSDFSGSSYEQYF
TRBJ1-1,.,.,TRBV5-1,TGCGCCAGCAGCTTGGGGACAAGGGTGGACACTGAAGCTTTCTTT,CASSLGTRVDTEAFF
TRBJ2-6,.,.,TRBV7-8,TGTGCCAGCAGGTCAGAGGGGGCCAACGTCCTGACTTTC,CASRSEGANVLTF
TRBJ2-1,.,TRBD2,TRBV7-3,TGTGCCAGCAGCCCCCAGGGAGCGGGAACCTACAATGAGCAGTTCTTC,CASSPQGAGTYNEQFF
TRBJ1-1,.,.,TRBV18,TGTGCCAGCTCACCGACATGGACAGACATGAACACTGAAGCTTTCTTT,CASSPTWTDMNTEAFF
TRBJ2-1,.,.,TRBV29-1,TGCAGCGTTGACAGGGTTCGGGAGCAGTTCTTC,CSVDRVREQFF
TRBJ1-2,.,.,TRBV4-1,TGCGCCAGCAGCCAAGATTGGGACGGCCGCTATGGCTACACCTTC,CASSQDWDGRYGYTF
TRBJ2-7,.,.,TRBV4-1,TGCGCCAGCAGCCTTGACAGACCCTACGAGCAGTACTTC,CASSLDRPYEQYF
TRBJ1-1,.,TRBD1,TRBV6-1,TGTGCCAGCAGGGAACAGGGGAGTAAGGACACTGAAGCTTTCTTT,CASREQGSKDTEAFF
TRBJ1-2,.,.,TRBV10-3,TGTGCCATCAGTGAGAGGCAGGAGGGAAGAGATGGCTACACCTTC,CAISERQEGRDGYTF
TRBJ2-2,.,.,TRBV29-1,TGCAGCGCTTCTGGTCCTACTAACACCGGGGAGCTGTTTTTT,CSASGPTNTGELFF
TRBJ2-3,.,.,TRBV28,TGTGCCAGCGAGCGGAGCACAGATACGCAGTATTTT,CASERSTDTQYF
TRBJ2-1,.,.,TRBV5-1,TGCGCCAGCAGGGAGGTTCCCTCCTACAATGAGCAGTTCTTC,CASREVPSYNEQFF
TRBJ1-2,.,.,TRBV19,TGTGCCAGTAGTCTCTCACTTCTTCGAGCCGGGACGGCTCCTGACTATGGCTACACCTTC,CASSLSLLRAGTAPDYGYTF
TRBJ2-3,.,.,TRBV5-1,TGCGCCAGCAGCTTGGATCCCCCCGACAGCCAGACAGATACGCAGTATTTT,CASSLDPPDSQTDTQYF
TRBJ2-1,once,.,TRBV2,TGTGCCAGCAGTGTCGGACTCGCCTCCTACAATGAGCAGTTCTTC,CASSVGLASYNEQFF
TRBJ2-5,once,TRBD2,TRBV11-2,TGTGCCAGCAGCTTAGCTTCCCTAGCGGGAGATGAGACCCAGTACTTC,CASSLASLAGDETQYF
TRBJ2-5,.,.,TRBV5-5,TGTGCCAGCAGCTTGCTGTATGATGGAGAGACCCAGTACTTC,CASSLLYDGETQYF
TRBJ2-5,.,.,TRBV11-2,TGTGCCAGCAGCTTAGACGGAGCTTCTCCCGGGGCCCAGTACTTC,CASSLDGASPGAQYF
TRBJ1-2,.,.,TRBV5-6,TGTGCCAGCAGCTTGGGGCAGAATACCTATGGCTACACCTTC,CASSLGQNTYGYTF
TRBJ2-1,.,TRBD2,TRBV7-3,TGTGCCAGCAGCCCGGGGGGGGCTGCCTACAATGAGCAGTTCTTC,CASSPGGAAYNEQFF
TRBJ2-3,.,.,TRBV6-1,TGTGCCAGCATTCCTGGATCTAGCACAGATACGCAGTATTTT,CASIPGSSTDTQYF
TRBJ1-2,.,.,TRBV6-6,TGTGCCAGCAGTACGAGGCAGGGCAACTATGGCTACACCTTC,CASSTRQGNYGYTF
TRBJ1-1,.,.,TRBV10-3,TGTGCCGCGAATAACAGGGCTTTGAACACTGAAGCTTTCTTT,CAANNRALNTEAFF
TRBJ1-1,few,.,TRBV7-9,TGTGCCAGCAGCGGACGGATGAGCCAAGGGGCTTTCTTT,CASSGRMSQGAFF
TRBJ2-1,.,TRBD2,TRBV5-1,TGCGCCAGCAGCCGTGTCCTTAGCGGGGGGGCCTACAATGAGCAGTTCTTC,CASSRVLSGGAYNEQFF
TRBJ2-1,.,.,TRBV5-1,TGCGCCAGCAGCTTCTCAGCGGGCAATTACAATGAGCAGTTCTTC,CASSFSAGNYNEQFF
TRBJ1-6,.,.,TRBV21-1,TGTGCCAGCCCGAAGTTTACAGGGCTGTCACCCCTCCACTTT,CASPKFTGLSPLHF
TRBJ2-2,.,.,TRBV7-9,TGTGCCAGCAGCTTTCGGGCCGGGGAGCTGTTTTTT,CASSFRAGELFF
TRBJ2-5,once,.,TRBV19,TGTGCCAGTACAGGGCGGGAGACCCAGTACTTC,CASTGRETQYF
TRBJ2-7,.,TRBD2,TRBV11-1,TGTGCCAGCAGCGAAAAACTAGCGGTATCCTACGAGCAGTACTTC,CASSEKLAVSYEQYF
TRBJ2-5,.,.,TRBV2,TGTGCCAGCACCAAGGACGGCCAAGAGACCCAGTACTTC,CASTKDGQETQYF
TRBJ2-5,.,.,TRBV19,TGTGCCAGTTCACGGGGCGCGGGATGGGAGACCCAGTACTTC,CASSRGAGWETQYF
TRBJ2-1,few,.,TRBV2,TGTGCCAGCAGTGAAATAGCGCCCTACAATGAGCAGTTCTTC,CASSEIAPYNEQFF
TRBJ2-1,.,TRBD2,TRBV5-6,TGTGCCAGCAGCTCAGGGACTAGCAGGGAGCAGTTCTTC,CASSSGTSREQFF
TRBJ1-5,.,.,TRBV19,TGTGCCAGTAGCGCAGGGGTAGGCAATCAGCCCCAGCATTTT,CASSAGVGNQPQHF
TRBJ2-1,.,.,TRBV11-1,TGTGCCAGCAGCAGCGACAGAGGCTCCAATGAGCAGTTCTTC,CASSSDRGSNEQFF